These T cell receptor beta chains were read from a single sample in a study of identical twins. TCRdb reprocessed the 5' RACE reads via MiXCR and lists one record per CDR3 protein. The table includes fewer than 250,000 distinct CDR3 sequences, roughly 7.5% detected once. These data also formed part of another study, on yellow fever vaccine responses in identical twins.

Sequences were obtained from CD8+ T cells sorted from blood. The receptors shown here come from a woman aged 18-29 years in good health. The CDR3 runs from the conserved cysteine through the conserved F or W. Each record gives: J gene, V gene, D gene, clone size, CDR3 DNA, CDR3 protein. D genes are given only for firm matches. Part of the rows lack a size; the others show once, few, many or a class for expanded clones.

TRBJ2-4,TRBV28,-,few,TGTGCCAGCAGTTTTGGAAGGGCCAAAAACATTCAGTACTTC,CASSFGRAKNIQYF
TRBJ1-2,TRBV2,TRBD1,few,TGTGCCACCCCAGGGGGCGTCGATGGCTACACCTTC,CATPGGVDGYTF
TRBJ1-1,TRBV13,TRBD1,-,TGTGCCAGCAGAAACACCCAGGGGGCAGGGACTGAAGCTTTCTTT,CASRNTQGAGTEAFF
TRBJ2-1,TRBV29-1,-,many,TGCAGCGTCGACGGGGGAACGGGGAGCTCCTACAATGAGCAGTTCTTC,CSVDGGTGSSYNEQFF
TRBJ2-7,TRBV5-1,-,-,TGCGCCAGCAGCCCACGTGGGGGTGCCTACGAGCAGTACTTC,CASSPRGGAYEQYF
TRBJ2-3,TRBV28,-,many,TGTGCCAGCAGTCCCAATGGTTGGGCCGATACGCAGTATTTT,CASSPNGWADTQYF
TRBJ2-1,TRBV23-1,-,few,TGCGCCAGCAGTCCAGGACCGACGGGCGTGGATGAGCAGTTCTTC,CASSPGPTGVDEQFF
TRBJ1-1,TRBV25-1,-,-,TGTGCCAGCAGTCGTTCCCCGGGCACTAAAGCTTTCTTT,CASSRSPGTKAFF
TRBJ2-2,TRBV25-1,TRBD2,few,TGTGCCAGCAGTGACCCCTCGACTAGCCTGGGCGGGGAGCTGTTTTTT,CASSDPSTSLGGELFF
TRBJ2-4,TRBV27,-,many,TGTGCCAGCAGTTTTCGTGGGGGTAAAAACATTCAGTACTTC,CASSFRGGKNIQYF
TRBJ2-6,TRBV15,TRBD1,-,TGTGCCACCAGCAGAACGGGACAGGGGATCGGTGGGGCCAACGTCCTGACTTTC,CATSRTGQGIGGANVLTF
TRBJ1-2,TRBV5-1,TRBD1,-,TGCGCCAGCAGCGTGACAGGGGGCCTCGACTATGGCTACACCTTC,CASSVTGGLDYGYTF
TRBJ2-7,TRBV12-3/TRBV12-4,TRBD1,-,TGTGCCAGCAGTTTCAAGGACAGGGCCTACGAGCAGTACTTC,CASSFKDRAYEQYF
TRBJ1-3,TRBV5-1,-,many,TGCGCCAGCAGCTTGGCTGAAACCTCTGGAAACACCATATATTTT,CASSLAETSGNTIYF
TRBJ2-3,TRBV3-1,-,-,TGTGCCAGCAGCCGATTTGGCAGGACAGATACGCTGTATTTT,CASSRFGRTDTLYF
TRBJ2-1,TRBV6-4,-,-,TGTGCCAGCAGCCAGGGGATTGAGCAGTTCTTC,CASSQGIEQFF
TRBJ2-7,TRBV2,TRBD2,many,TGTGCCAGCAGTGTCCCTCCCCGACTAGCGGGCTCCTACGAGCAGTACTTC,CASSVPPRLAGSYEQYF
TRBJ2-1,TRBV29-1,-,many,TGCAGCGTTGCGGGTGGTTCTCTCTATGAGCAGTTCTTC,CSVAGGSLYEQFF
TRBJ2-1,TRBV28,-,-,TGTGCCAGCAGTTTATTTGGAGGGGTTGAGCAGTTCTTC,CASSLFGGVEQFF
TRBJ2-3,TRBV28,TRBD2,-,TGTGCCAGCAGTCCAGGGACTAGCCGGATCATGGATACGCAGTATTTT,CASSPGTSRIMDTQYF
TRBJ1-1,TRBV5-1,TRBD1,many,TGCGCCAGCAGCTTACGGGTTGGGACAGGGGTGTCCATGAACACTGAAGCTTTCTTT,CASSLRVGTGVSMNTEAFF
TRBJ1-4,TRBV9,TRBD1,-,TGTGCCAGCAGCCCGAGCAGGGGGCCGAGTGAAAAACTGTTTTTT,CASSPSRGPSEKLFF
TRBJ2-6,TRBV4-2,-,many,TGTGCCAGCAGCCAAGATGATACTTCTGGGGCCAACGTCCTGACTTTC,CASSQDDTSGANVLTF
TRBJ2-3,TRBV5-4,-,many,TGTGCCAGCCAAATGAGGGCAGATACGCAGTATTTT,CASQMRADTQYF
TRBJ1-1,TRBV12-3/TRBV12-4,-,many,TGTGCCAGCAGACAGGAGGAAGCTTTCTTT,CASRQEEAFF
TRBJ1-1,TRBV12-3/TRBV12-4,-,many,TGTGCCAGCAGTAACGGGGCCCGGACTGAAGCTTTCTTT,CASSNGARTEAFF
TRBJ2-2,TRBV9,-,few,TGTGCCAGCAGCCCCTCTCTTCCCGGGGAGCTGTTTTTT,CASSPSLPGELFF
TRBJ2-1,TRBV20-1,TRBD2,-,TGCAGTGCTAGAATGCGGGAGACCTACAATGAGCAGTTCTTC,CSARMRETYNEQFF
TRBJ1-3,TRBV24-1,-,many,TGTGCCACCAGTGAAACCGGGACGGGCTCCTCTGGAAACACCATATATTTT,CATSETGTGSSGNTIYF
TRBJ2-5,TRBV9,-,-,TGTGCCAGCAGCGTAGATGGCAGCGGCCAAGAGACCCAGTACTTC,CASSVDGSGQETQYF
TRBJ2-1,TRBV6-1,TRBD1,few,TGTGCCAGCGGGACAGACCTTTTTTCTGGGGAGCAGTTCTTC,CASGTDLFSGEQFF
TRBJ2-5,TRBV7-7,TRBD2,-,TGTGCCAGCAGCCCCCTGACTAGCGGGAGTCTAGAGACCCAGTACTTC,CASSPLTSGSLETQYF
TRBJ2-1,TRBV20-1,TRBD2,few,TGCAGTGCTAGACAGGGGGGCATTCTACTAGCGGGAGGGATCTACAATGAGCAGTTCTTC,CSARQGGILLAGGIYNEQFF
TRBJ2-5,TRBV15,TRBD1,-,TGTGCCACCAGCAGAGATTCTCGGTATTTGGGGACAGGGTCTGCGGAGACCCAGTACTTC,CATSRDSRYLGTGSAETQYF
TRBJ2-1,TRBV5-1,-,-,TGCGCCAGCAGCCCGGGGGAGAGCGCCGCGGATGAGCAGTTCTTC,CASSPGESAADEQFF
TRBJ2-1,TRBV5-1,-,few,TGCGCCAGCAGCTTGGCGGGCGGTGGTTCAAACAATGAGCAGTTCTTC,CASSLAGGGSNNEQFF
TRBJ2-3,TRBV5-1,-,many,TGCGCCAGCAGCGGGGATAGCGGCCCTAGCACAGATACGCAGTATTTT,CASSGDSGPSTDTQYF
TRBJ2-1,TRBV15,-,few,TGTGCCACCAGCAGCCCGGGACGGAGCTACAATGAGCAGTTCTTC,CATSSPGRSYNEQFF
TRBJ2-4,TRBV6-1,-,-,TGTGCCAGCAGTGAATTCGGCCAGGGAGGTAAAAACATTCAGTACTTC,CASSEFGQGGKNIQYF
TRBJ1-3,TRBV12-3/TRBV12-4,-,many,TGTGCCACCCCCCGGTTAGGCACCATATATTTT,CATPRLGTIYF
TRBJ2-1,TRBV6-5,TRBD2,few,TGTGCCAGCAGTTATGGGGAGGGTTCCAATGAGCAGTTCTTC,CASSYGEGSNEQFF
TRBJ2-1,TRBV7-7,TRBD2,few,TGTGCCAGCAGCTTAGATAGCGGGGGGACCGGCATGAATGAGCAGTTCTTC,CASSLDSGGTGMNEQFF
TRBJ2-2,TRBV29-1,-,-,TGCAGCGTTGTGGTGGTGGACACCGGGGAGCTGTTTTTT,CSVVVVDTGELFF
TRBJ1-1,TRBV28,-,many,TGTGCCAGCAGTTTAGACGCCTCTGAAGCTTTCTTT,CASSLDASEAFF
TRBJ2-7,TRBV12-3/TRBV12-4,TRBD1,-,TGTGCCAGCAGTCAGGACAGGTTTTACGAGCAGTACTTC,CASSQDRFYEQYF
TRBJ2-1,TRBV11-2,-,once,TGTGCCAGCAGCTTATTTTTTAGCAGCCGAAGCTCCTACAATGAGCAGTTCTTC,CASSLFFSSRSSYNEQFF
TRBJ1-1,TRBV6-4,-,many,TGTGCCAGCAGTGACTCGGAGACTGAAGCTTTCTTT,CASSDSETEAFF
TRBJ1-1,TRBV2,-,-,TGTGCCAGCAGTGAAGCCCGGGGAGGGCGGGGCACTGAAGCTTTCTTT,CASSEARGGRGTEAFF
TRBJ2-5,TRBV4-2,TRBD2,few,TGTGCCAGCATCACCACCTCCGGGACTAGCGGGGGCCGGGGGTTGGAGACCCAGTACTTC,CASITTSGTSGGRGLETQYF
TRBJ2-5,TRBV4-1,-,-,TGCGCCAGCAGCCAAGAGGACGGGGTCCTCCAAGAGACCCAGTACTTC,CASSQEDGVLQETQYF
TRBJ2-3,TRBV4-1,-,few,TGCGCCAGCAGCCAAGACCCCCACTCCCGTTGGGGCACAGATACGCAGTATTTT,CASSQDPHSRWGTDTQYF
TRBJ2-7,TRBV4-1,TRBD2,-,TGCGCCAGCAGCCAAGAGCGGGAGGCCTACGAGCAGTACTTC,CASSQEREAYEQYF
TRBJ2-1,TRBV7-9,TRBD2,-,TGTGCCAGCAGCAAAGCGGGGGGCAATGAGCAGTTCTTC,CASSKAGGNEQFF
TRBJ2-1,TRBV7-2,TRBD2,many,TGTGCCAGCAGCTTCGGGACTAGCGGGAGCCGTTCGTTCTTC,CASSFGTSGSRSFF
TRBJ2-2,TRBV12-3/TRBV12-4,-,many,TGTGCCAGCAGCTTGGTTGCCGTTTGGAACACCGGGGAGCTGTTTTTT,CASSLVAVWNTGELFF
TRBJ2-3,TRBV25-1,-,many,TGTGCCAGCAGTGACAGGGGTAATTTGGATACGCAGTATTTT,CASSDRGNLDTQYF
TRBJ2-1,TRBV5-1,-,-,TGCGCCAGCAGCTTGGTTTCAAGGACAGACAATGAGCAGTTCTTC,CASSLVSRTDNEQFF
TRBJ2-5,TRBV14,-,few,TGTGCCAGCAGCCTACGACAGGAAGTGGAGACCCAGTACTTC,CASSLRQEVETQYF
TRBJ1-1,TRBV5-6,-,-,TGTGCCAGCAGCCTGGACGGATTAGAAGCTTTCTTT,CASSLDGLEAFF